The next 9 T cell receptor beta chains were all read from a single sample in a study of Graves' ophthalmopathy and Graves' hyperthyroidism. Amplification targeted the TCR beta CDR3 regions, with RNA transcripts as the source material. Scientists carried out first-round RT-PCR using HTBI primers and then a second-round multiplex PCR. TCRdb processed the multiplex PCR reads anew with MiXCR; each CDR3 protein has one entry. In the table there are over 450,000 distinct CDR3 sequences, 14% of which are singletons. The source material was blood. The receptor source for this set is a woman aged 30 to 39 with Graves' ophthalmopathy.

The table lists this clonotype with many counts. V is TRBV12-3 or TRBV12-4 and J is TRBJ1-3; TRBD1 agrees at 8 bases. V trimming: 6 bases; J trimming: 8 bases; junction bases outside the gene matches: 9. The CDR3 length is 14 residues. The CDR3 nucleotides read TGTGCCAGCAGGGGGACAGGCCTTGGGGACACCATATATTTT. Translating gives CASRGTGLGDTIYF.

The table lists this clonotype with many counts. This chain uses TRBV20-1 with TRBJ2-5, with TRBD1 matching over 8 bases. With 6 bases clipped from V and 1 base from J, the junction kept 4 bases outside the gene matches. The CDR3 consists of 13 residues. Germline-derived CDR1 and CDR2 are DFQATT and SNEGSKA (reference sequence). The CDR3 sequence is CSAPQGAQETQYF. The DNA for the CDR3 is TGCAGTGCCCCTCAGGGGGCCCAAGAGACCCAGTACTTC.

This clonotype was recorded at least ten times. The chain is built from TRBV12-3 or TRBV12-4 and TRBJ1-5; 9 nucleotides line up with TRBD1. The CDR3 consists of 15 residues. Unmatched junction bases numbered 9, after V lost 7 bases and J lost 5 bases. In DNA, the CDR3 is TGTGCCAGCAATGAGGGACAGGGTTTATATCAGCCCCAGCATTTT. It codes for CASNEGQGLYQPQHF.

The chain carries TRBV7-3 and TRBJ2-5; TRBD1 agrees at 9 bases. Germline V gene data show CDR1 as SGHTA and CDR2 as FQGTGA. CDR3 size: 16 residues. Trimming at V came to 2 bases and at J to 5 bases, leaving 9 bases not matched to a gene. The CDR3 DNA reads TGTGCCAGCAGCTTAGGCCCGCGACAGGGGGGGGAGACCCAGTACTTC. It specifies CASSLGPRQGGETQYF.

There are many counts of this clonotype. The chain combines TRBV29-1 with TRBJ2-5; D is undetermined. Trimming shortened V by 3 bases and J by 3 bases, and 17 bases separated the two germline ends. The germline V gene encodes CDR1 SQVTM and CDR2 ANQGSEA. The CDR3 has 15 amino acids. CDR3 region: CSVDLRRWGEETQYF. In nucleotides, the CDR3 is TGCAGCGTTGATCTACGGCGGTGGGGTGAAGAGACCCAGTACTTC. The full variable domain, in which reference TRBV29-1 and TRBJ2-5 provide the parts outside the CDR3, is SAVISQKPSRDICQRGTSLTIQCQVDSQVTMMFWYRQQPGQSLTLIATANQGSEATYESGFVIDKFPISRPNLTFSTLTVSNMSPEDSSIYLCSVDLRRWGEETQYFGPGTRLLVL.

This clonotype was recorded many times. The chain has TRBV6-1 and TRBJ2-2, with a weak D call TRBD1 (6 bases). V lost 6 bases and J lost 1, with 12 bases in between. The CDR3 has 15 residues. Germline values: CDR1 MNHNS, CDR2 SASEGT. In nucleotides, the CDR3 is TGTGCCAGCAGGTCTTCCAGGGGGAACACCGGGGAGCTGTTTTTT. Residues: CASRSSRGNTGELFF.

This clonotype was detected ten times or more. CDR3 nucleotides: TGCAGTGCTAGGGGACTAGCGCCCGCCTTGGGGCTTTACGAGCAGTACTTC. Translated, it gives CSARGLAPALGLYEQYF. The chain uses TRBV20-1 and TRBJ2-7, with 10 bases aligning to TRBD2. CDR3 length: 17 residues. V shed 3 bases and J 4 bases; nucleotides not matched to a gene: 15. The germline V gene has CDR1 DFQATT and CDR2 SNEGSKA (reference sequence).

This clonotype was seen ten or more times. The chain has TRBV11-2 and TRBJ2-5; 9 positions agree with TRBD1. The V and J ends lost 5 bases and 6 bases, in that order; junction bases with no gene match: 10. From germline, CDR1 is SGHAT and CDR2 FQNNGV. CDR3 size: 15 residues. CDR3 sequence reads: CASSLTPGQGQTQYF. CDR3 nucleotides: TGTGCCAGCAGCCTCACGCCGGGACAGGGTCAGACCCAGTACTTC.

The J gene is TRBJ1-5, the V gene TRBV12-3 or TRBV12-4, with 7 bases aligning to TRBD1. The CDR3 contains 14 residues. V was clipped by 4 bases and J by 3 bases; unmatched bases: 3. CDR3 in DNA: TGTGCCAGCAGTTGGGGACAGAACAATCAGCCCCAGCATTTT. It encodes CASSWGQNNQPQHF.